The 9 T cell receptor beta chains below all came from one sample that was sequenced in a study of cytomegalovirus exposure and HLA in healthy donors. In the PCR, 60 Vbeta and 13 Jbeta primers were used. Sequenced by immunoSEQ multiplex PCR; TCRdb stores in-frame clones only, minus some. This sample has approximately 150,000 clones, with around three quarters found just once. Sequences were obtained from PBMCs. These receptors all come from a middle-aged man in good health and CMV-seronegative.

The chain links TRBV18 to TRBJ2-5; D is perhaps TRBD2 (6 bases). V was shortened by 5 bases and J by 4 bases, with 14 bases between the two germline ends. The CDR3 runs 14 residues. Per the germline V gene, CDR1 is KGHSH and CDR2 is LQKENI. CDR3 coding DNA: TGTGCCAGCTCAACGTCTCCGGGACTAGAGACCCAGTACTTC. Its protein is CASSTSPGLETQYF.

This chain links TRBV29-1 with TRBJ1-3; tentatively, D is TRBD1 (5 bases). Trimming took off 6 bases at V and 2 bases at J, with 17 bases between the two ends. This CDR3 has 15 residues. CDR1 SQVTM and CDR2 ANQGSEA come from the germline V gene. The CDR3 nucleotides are TGCAGCGTCAAATCCTTCACAGGTGCTGGAAACACCATATATTTT. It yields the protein CSVKSFTGAGNTIYF.

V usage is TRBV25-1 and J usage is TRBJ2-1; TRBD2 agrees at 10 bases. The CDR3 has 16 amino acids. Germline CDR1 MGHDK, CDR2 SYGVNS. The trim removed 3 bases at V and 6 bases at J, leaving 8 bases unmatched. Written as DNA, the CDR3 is TGTGCCAGCAGTGATTCCGGACTAGCGGATGGCAATGAGCAGTTCTTC. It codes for CASSDSGLADGNEQFF.

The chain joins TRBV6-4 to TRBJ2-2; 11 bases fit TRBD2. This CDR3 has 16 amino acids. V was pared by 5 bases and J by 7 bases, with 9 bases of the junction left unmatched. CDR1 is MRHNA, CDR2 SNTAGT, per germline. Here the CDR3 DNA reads TGTGCCAGCAGTTTGGAGGGGACTAGCGGTGTCGGGGAGCTGTTTTTT. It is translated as CASSLEGTSGVGELFF.

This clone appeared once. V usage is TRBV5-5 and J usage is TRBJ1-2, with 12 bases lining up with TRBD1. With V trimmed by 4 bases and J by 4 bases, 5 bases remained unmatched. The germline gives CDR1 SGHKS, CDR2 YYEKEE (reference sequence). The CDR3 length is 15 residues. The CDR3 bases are TGTGCCAGCAGCCAGGGACAGGGGGCGGGCTATGGCTACACCTTC. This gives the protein CASSQGQGAGYGYTF.

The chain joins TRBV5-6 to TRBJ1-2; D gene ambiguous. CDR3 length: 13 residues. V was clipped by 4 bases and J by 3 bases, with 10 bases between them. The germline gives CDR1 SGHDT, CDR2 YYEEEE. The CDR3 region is CASSREGYYGYTF. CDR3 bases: TGTGCCAGCAGCCGCGAGGGATACTATGGCTACACCTTC.

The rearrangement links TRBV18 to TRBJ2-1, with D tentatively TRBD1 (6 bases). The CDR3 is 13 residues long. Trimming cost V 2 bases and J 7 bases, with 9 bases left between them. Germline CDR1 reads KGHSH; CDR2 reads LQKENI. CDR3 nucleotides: TGTGCCAGCTCACCAGGGCAGGGGAATGAGCAGTTCTTC. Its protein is CASSPGQGNEQFF.

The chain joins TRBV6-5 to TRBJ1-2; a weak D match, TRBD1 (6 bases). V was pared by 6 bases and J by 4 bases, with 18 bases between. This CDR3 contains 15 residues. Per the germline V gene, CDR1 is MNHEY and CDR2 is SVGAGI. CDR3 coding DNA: TGTGCCAGCAGGGGAGAGGACAGTCGACCCTATGGCTACACCTTC. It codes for CASRGEDSRPYGYTF.

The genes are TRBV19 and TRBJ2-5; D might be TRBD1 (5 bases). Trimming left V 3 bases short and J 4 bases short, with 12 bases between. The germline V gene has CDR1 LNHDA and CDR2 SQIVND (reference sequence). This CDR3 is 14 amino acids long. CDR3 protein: CASSMTATGETQYF. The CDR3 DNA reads TGTGCCAGTAGTATGACAGCGACGGGAGAGACCCAGTACTTC.